A selection of T cell receptor beta chains follows, all from one sample in a study of regulatory T cells in long-lasting Graves disease. TCRdb recomputed calls from the multiplex PCR reads with MiXCR, one row per CDR3 protein. The sample carries 350,000 to 450,000 distinct CDR3 sequences, roughly 25% recorded once. The sequences come from peripheral blood mononuclear cells (PBMCs), collected when the disease was refractory, from a patient treated with antithyroid drugs. The receptors originated from a woman in her thirties or forties with Graves disease. CDR3s include the opening cysteine and the closing phenylalanine or tryptophan. The D gene is left open where the match is weak. Size tells how often a clone was seen (once, few, many) or the class of an expanded clone, and some rows leave it out.

d_call	clone_size	v_call	j_call	cdr3_nt	cdr3_aa
TRBD2	NA	TRBV7-9	TRBJ2-7	TGTGCCAGCAGCCCTGCGGGGGACTACGAGCAGTACTTC	CASSPAGDYEQYF
TRBD1	once	TRBV7-2	TRBJ1-5	TGTGCCAGCAGCTTCTCGGGACAGGGAAAAAGGCAGCCCCAGCATTTT	CASSFSGQGKRQPQHF
NA	NA	TRBV19	TRBJ2-3	TGTGCCAGTACCATCCCGGGGGCATCTACAGATACGCAGTATTTT	CASTIPGASTDTQYF
NA	many	TRBV6-5	TRBJ2-7	TGTGCCAGCAGTTACTCCCCTAGCCGCGACGAGCAGTACTTC	CASSYSPSRDEQYF
TRBD1	NA	TRBV3-1	TRBJ2-7	TGTGCCAGCAGCCAAGACACCGGGACAGGTTTCTCCTACGAGCAGTACTTC	CASSQDTGTGFSYEQYF
NA	few	TRBV4-1	TRBJ2-5	TGCGCCAGCAGCCAAGGTGCCGGGAGTCATCGGGAGACCCAGTACTTC	CASSQGAGSHRETQYF
NA	many	TRBV28	TRBJ2-7	TGTGCCAGCAGAAGGGAGTTTCGGAGCTACGAGCAGTACTTC	CASRREFRSYEQYF
NA	many	TRBV7-2	TRBJ2-5	TGTGCTAGCCATCGGACTCCGCTCCAAGAGACCCAGTACTTC	CASHRTPLQETQYF
NA	NA	TRBV19	TRBJ1-1	TGTGCCAGTAGCATAGGGACCACTGAAGCTTTCTTT	CASSIGTTEAFF
NA	NA	TRBV28	TRBJ2-7	TGTGCCAGCAGAGGGGGTGGGGGATACTCCTACGAGCAGTACTTC	CASRGGGGYSYEQYF
TRBD1	NA	TRBV12-3/TRBV12-4	TRBJ2-1	TGTGCCAGCAGGACCGGGACAGGCCCTTACAATGAGCAGTTCTTC	CASRTGTGPYNEQFF
NA	NA	TRBV20-1	TRBJ2-3	TGCAGTGCTGGGCCCCCGAACACAGATACGCAGTATTTT	CSAGPPNTDTQYF
NA	NA	TRBV29-1	TRBJ2-2	TGCAGCGTTGAGGGGACGGCAATTTGGAACACCGGGGAGCTGTTTTTT	CSVEGTAIWNTGELFF
TRBD1	many	TRBV28	TRBJ1-6	TGTGCCAGCAGCTGGGGACAGGGGTATTCACCCCTCCACTTT	CASSWGQGYSPLHF
NA	many	TRBV7-8	TRBJ1-1	TGTGCCAGCAGAGGACCTGACATACCCGTTGAAGCTTTCTTT	CASRGPDIPVEAFF
NA	many	TRBV11-2	TRBJ2-7	TGTGCCAGCAGCCCTGTCCTAAGACTAGAATCGGCCGAGCAGTACTTC	CASSPVLRLESAEQYF
NA	many	TRBV29-1	TRBJ2-4	TGCAGCGTTGTCCAAAGGGACAAGTGGCTAGCCAAAAACATTCAGTACTTC	CSVVQRDKWLAKNIQYF
NA	NA	TRBV29-1	TRBJ2-4	TGCAGCGCACGGGGGGCCAAAACCATTCAGTACTTC	CSARGAKTIQYF
TRBD1	NA	TRBV9	TRBJ2-2	TGTGCCAGTCCGACAGGGAAGGCTTCCGGGGAGCTGTTTTTT	CASPTGKASGELFF
TRBD2	many	TRBV28	TRBJ2-5	TGTGCCAGCAGTTCGGCTAGCGGGAGGTTGGGGACCCAGTACTTC	CASSSASGRLGTQYF
TRBD1	NA	TRBV11-1	TRBJ2-5	TGTGCCAGCAGCCCGACAGGGAACGGGCAAGAGACCCAGTACTTC	CASSPTGNGQETQYF
TRBD1	many	TRBV6-5	TRBJ2-1	TGTGCCAGCAGTTCGATTGGACAGGGGGTCAATGAGCAGTTCTTC	CASSSIGQGVNEQFF
NA	NA	TRBV5-5	TRBJ2-1	TGTGCCAGCAGCTTGGGCGGGGGCGGGTACAATGAGCAGTTCTTC	CASSLGGGGYNEQFF
NA	NA	TRBV9	TRBJ2-7	TGTGCCAGCAGCGTAGTCGGGGAAGATGCCTCCACCCCGGCCTACGAGCAGTACTTC	CASSVVGEDASTPAYEQYF
NA	many	TRBV30	TRBJ1-1	TGTGCCTGGAGTGTTTCTGTCACTGAAGCTTTCTTT	CAWSVSVTEAFF
NA	many	TRBV5-5	TRBJ2-5	TGTGCCAGCAGCCATAACAGGCAAGAGACCCAGTACTTC	CASSHNRQETQYF
TRBD1	many	TRBV11-2	TRBJ2-7	TGTGCCAGCAGCTTAGTGGGACAGGGGGCCTACGAGCAGTACTTC	CASSLVGQGAYEQYF
NA	NA	TRBV7-3	TRBJ2-4	TGTGCCAGCAGGTCTCCAAGGGGCATTCAGTACTTC	CASRSPRGIQYF
TRBD2	NA	TRBV18	TRBJ2-7	TGTGCCAGCTCACCAGGAGCGGGAGACCCCTACGAGCAGTACTTC	CASSPGAGDPYEQYF
TRBD2	NA	TRBV12-3/TRBV12-4	TRBJ2-7	TGTGCCAGCAGTTTTGGAGTAGGACTAGCGATCTACGTGCAGTACTTC	CASSFGVGLAIYVQYF
TRBD1	once	TRBV5-1	TRBJ1-6	TGCGCCAGCAGCTTGGAGGGCAGGGGGTTTAATGATTCACCCCTCCACTTT	CASSLEGRGFNDSPLHF
NA	many	TRBV2	TRBJ2-7	TGTGCCAGCAGTGACACTAGCCGGAGGACCCCCTACGAGCAGTACTTC	CASSDTSRRTPYEQYF
NA	many	TRBV12-5	TRBJ1-1	TGTGCTAGTGGTTTGGGGAACACTGAAGCTTTCTTT	CASGLGNTEAFF
TRBD2	NA	TRBV2	TRBJ2-1	TGTGCCAGCAGAGGACTAGCGGGTACCAATGAGCAGTTCTTC	CASRGLAGTNEQFF
NA	many	TRBV12-3/TRBV12-4	TRBJ1-5	TGTGCCAGCAGGGGACCCCAGCCTCAGCCCCAGCATTTT	CASRGPQPQPQHF
NA	many	TRBV11-2	TRBJ2-7	TGTGCCAGCAGCTTGATCCCTGGAGGACAAGATTACTACGAGCAGTACTTC	CASSLIPGGQDYYEQYF
NA	few	TRBV6-1	TRBJ1-1	TGTGCCAGCAAAGTCAGCCTGAACACTGAAGCTTTCTTT	CASKVSLNTEAFF
NA	NA	TRBV29-1	TRBJ2-7	TGCAGCGTTGTTGTCACCTCCTACGAGCAGTACTTC	CSVVVTSYEQYF
NA	NA	TRBV2	TRBJ2-7	TGTGCCAGCAGCTTGAGTCGGGACTCCCTTAATTGGGAGCAGTACTTC	CASSLSRDSLNWEQYF
NA	many	TRBV2	TRBJ1-1	TGTGCCAGCAGTGAGTCGAATGGGGGCACTGAAGCTTTCTTT	CASSESNGGTEAFF
TRBD2	NA	TRBV5-1	TRBJ2-2	TGCGCCAGCAGCTTGGAGGTAGCGGGAGGTTCCACCGGGGAGCTGTTTTTT	CASSLEVAGGSTGELFF
TRBD1	NA	TRBV5-1	TRBJ2-7	TGCGCCAGCAGCTCCAGGCCCCGGGACAGGGGGACCTACGAGCAGTACTTC	CASSSRPRDRGTYEQYF